The source of this T cell receptor beta chain is a study of cytomegalovirus exposure and HLA in healthy donors. Overall study results and limits: Later, TCR association rates were found to vary by HLA locus, highest for DRB1 and lowest for HLA-C. A previous analysis found most TCR beta V segments productive roughly 90% or roughly 30% of the time. A few of the chains that were CMV-associated were confirmed in vitro to be specific for CMV antigens.

The PCR employed 60 Vbeta primers together with 13 Jbeta primers. Assay: immunoSEQ multiplex PCR; the TCRdb copy retains only in-frame clones and omits some. The top ten clones hold 2% to 2.5% of a sample with about 67,000 clones, roughly two thirds of them seen once. For this clone: The antigen is undetermined.

Germline values: CDR1 KGHSH, CDR2 LQKENI. With V trimmed by 3 bases and J by 3 bases, 2 bases remained unmatched. The length of the CDR3 is 14 residues. The source material was PBMCs. This receptor was taken from a woman aged 30 to 39 in good health and CMV-seronegative. The chain joins TRBV18 to TRBJ1-3; 7 bases are shared with TRBD1. CDR3 protein: CASSPDRNGNTIYF. In DNA, the CDR3 is TGTGCCAGCTCACCGGACAGGAATGGAAACACCATATATTTT. The variable domain in full, with the rest retrieved from reference TRBV18 and TRBJ1-3, is NAGVMQNPRHLVRRRGQEARLRCSPMKGHSHVYWYRQLPEEGLKFMVYLQKENIIDESGMPKERFSAEFPKEGPSILRIQQVVRGDSAAYFCASSPDRNGNTIYFGEGSWLTVV.